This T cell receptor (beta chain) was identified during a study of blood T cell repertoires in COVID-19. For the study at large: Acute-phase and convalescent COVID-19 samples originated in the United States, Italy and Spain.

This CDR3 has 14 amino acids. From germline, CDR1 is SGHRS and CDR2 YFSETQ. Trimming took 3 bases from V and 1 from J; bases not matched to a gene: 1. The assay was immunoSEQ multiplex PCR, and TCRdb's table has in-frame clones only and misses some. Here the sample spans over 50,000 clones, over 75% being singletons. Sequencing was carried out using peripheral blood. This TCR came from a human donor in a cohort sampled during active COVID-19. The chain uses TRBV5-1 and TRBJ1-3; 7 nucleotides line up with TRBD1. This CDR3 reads CASSSGGSGNTIYF. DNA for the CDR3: TGCGCCAGCAGCTCAGGGGGTTCTGGAAACACCATATATTTT.